This T cell receptor (beta chain) was documented in a study of CD8 T cells in ankylosing spondylitis. The sample holds many counts of this clonotype. Antigen specificity is unknown. Overall study results and limits: Reactive arthritis synovial fluid and blood previously showed some of these motif variants. Made up of about eight highly homologous variants, a TCR beta motif appeared characteristic of ankylosing spondylitis blood.

It was by quantitative 5'-RACE with molecular barcodes that TCR beta libraries were made. TCRdb re-derived calls from the 5' RACE reads in MiXCR, one entry per CDR3 protein. The data contain about 250,000 distinct CDR3 sequences, more than 15% of them singletons. The junction had 3 bases not matched to a gene; V was cut back by 2 bases and J by 2 bases. This CDR3 contains 16 residues. Germline V lookup: CDR1 MNHEY, CDR2 SVGAGI. The J gene is TRBJ2-1, the V gene TRBV6-5; the match to TRBD2 covers 10 bases. Material: blood, either unsorted or a sorted T cell fraction (not recorded which). The sequence came from a male donor with ankylosing spondylitis or in good health (not recorded which). DNA of the CDR3: TGTGCCAGCAGTTACCTAGCGGGAGTTACCTACAATGAGCAGTTCTTC. As protein: CASSYLAGVTYNEQFF.